This T cell receptor beta chain was captured by sequencing in a study of T-cell memory formation after mild COVID-19 (dated by TCRdb to the early 2020s). Some background on the complete study: TCR sequence clusters from the two donors were largely donor specific. In two donors, T-cell clones that expanded and contracted after mild COVID-19 were followed by sequencing TCRalpha and TCRbeta repertoires longitudinally. Two young, previously healthy adult volunteers made up the cohort, one male and one female. General study outcomes and caveats: SARS-CoV-2 specificity of the second-wave clones peaking on day 37 was not confirmed. Balanced CD4/CD8 phenotypes were observed for clones contracting from day 15 to 85, whereas a bias towards CD4+ was observed for a second wave of clones expanding from day 15 to 37. Contracting CD4+ clones turned up mainly in the CM and EM memory subsets, whereas EMRA was where CD8+ clones were enriched. The detection of some responding clones in pre-infection memory suggests that pre-existing cross-reactive memory T cells joined the SARS-CoV-2 response. The study covered only two mild cases, and larger cohorts including severe cases with pre-infection samples were considered necessary.

The data were produced on an Illumina NovaSeq 6000. Using 5'RACE with constant-segment primers, TCRalpha and TCRbeta cDNA libraries were constructed, with sample barcodes and unique molecular identifiers added in the process. Trizol reagent was used to extract RNA from every sample. Libraries were amplified in two PCR steps, with a second sample barcode and Illumina TruSeq adapters added in the second step. Sequencing of the libraries was done on an Illumina NovaSeq, producing 2 x 150 bp paired-end reads. Per the source publication's procedure: Demultiplexing of reads and collapsing into UMI-guided consensus sequences were performed with migec v1.2.7. Using mixcr v2.1.11, UMI consensuses were aligned to TRA and TRB V and J templates and then assembled into clonotypes. Expanded or contracted clonotypes were those called significant by both edgeR and NoisET, with noise models trained on biological replicates. edgeR calls used a false discovery rate-adjusted p below 0.01 and a log2 fold-change threshold of 1. As an exploratory analysis of dynamics, max-normalized trajectories of the 1000 most abundant clonotypes were examined with PCA combined with hierarchical clustering. Separately sequenced CD4+ and CD8+ repertoires were used to assign a CD4 or CD8 phenotype to each responding clone. TCRdb passed the public sequencing reads through fastp at Q25 and MiXCR, retaining productive beta sequences. When rows share a CDR3 protein, they turn into one entry using the most common DNA and genes. The V and J calls and clone size are TCRdb's, not the authors'. Across this sample there are 120,000 to 150,000 distinct CDR3 sequences, with 6% to 7% seen only once. Of the sample, approximately 2% falls within the top ten clones.

Ficoll-Paque density gradient centrifugation was used to isolate PBMCs. V is pared back by 5 bases and J by 2 bases, with 16 bases lying between the germline termini. The germline V gene encodes CDR1 KGHSH and CDR2 LQKENI. The CDR3 runs 15 residues from the cysteine to the phenylalanine. CDR3 DNA is the only sequence kept; it has 45 bases, read in frame from the first base. This clonotype turned up a few times. The antigen this receptor binds is unknown. No quality values exist for individual bases; no much larger clone is one base distant. The sequence derives from an adult woman who had mild COVID-19 (a few samples of this study predate the infection). The sample titles of this study are shuffled in the database, so cell type and time point are left out; the donor was told from shared clones. The rearranged segments are TRBV18 and TRBJ2-7, with TRBD1 perhaps the D gene, on 6 matching bases. Material for sequencing was PBMCs or a T cell subset sorted from them (not recorded which). The DNA is as follows: TGTGCCAGCTCATCTAAGAACACAGGGCCCTACGAGCAGTACTTC. It translates to CASSSKNTGPYEQYF.